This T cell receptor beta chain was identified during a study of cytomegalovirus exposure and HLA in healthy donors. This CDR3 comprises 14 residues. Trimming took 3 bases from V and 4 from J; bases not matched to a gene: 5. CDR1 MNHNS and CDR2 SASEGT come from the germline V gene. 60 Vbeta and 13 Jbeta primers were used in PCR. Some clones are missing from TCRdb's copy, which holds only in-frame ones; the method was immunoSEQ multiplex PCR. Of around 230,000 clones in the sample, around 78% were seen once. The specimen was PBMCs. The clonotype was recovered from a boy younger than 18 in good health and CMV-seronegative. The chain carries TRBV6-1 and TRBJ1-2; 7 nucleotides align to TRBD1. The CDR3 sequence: CASSEGQSFYGYTF. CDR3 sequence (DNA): TGTGCCAGCAGTGAGGGACAGTCGTTCTATGGCTACACCTTC.